The T cell receptor (beta chain) described here comes from a study of cytomegalovirus exposure and HLA in healthy donors. CDR3 length equals 14 residues. The germline V gene has CDR1 GTSNPN and CDR2 SVGIG (reference sequence). V was cut by 4 bases and J by 3 bases, with 12 bases left in between. Here immunoSEQ multiplex PCR was the method, and the copy in TCRdb shows in-frame clones only, minus some. The table has some 100,000 clones, approximately 86% seen once. The genes are TRBV30 and TRBJ2-2; D may be TRBD1 (6 bases). The material sequenced was PBMCs. This clonotype originated in a man in his late teens or twenties in good health and CMV-seropositive. The CDR3 nucleotides are TGTGCCTGGAACCGGGGACAACACACCGGGGAGCTGTTTTTT. Translated: CAWNRGQHTGELFF.